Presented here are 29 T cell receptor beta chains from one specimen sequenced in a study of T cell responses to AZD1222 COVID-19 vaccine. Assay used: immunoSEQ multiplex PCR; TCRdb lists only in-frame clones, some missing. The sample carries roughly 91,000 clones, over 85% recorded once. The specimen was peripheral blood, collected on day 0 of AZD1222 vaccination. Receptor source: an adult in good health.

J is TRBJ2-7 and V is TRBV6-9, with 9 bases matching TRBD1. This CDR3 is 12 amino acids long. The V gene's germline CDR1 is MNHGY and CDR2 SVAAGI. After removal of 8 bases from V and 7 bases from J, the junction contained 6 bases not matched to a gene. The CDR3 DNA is TGTGCCAGCTCAAACAGGGGGCGAGAGCAGTACTTC. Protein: CASSNRGREQYF.

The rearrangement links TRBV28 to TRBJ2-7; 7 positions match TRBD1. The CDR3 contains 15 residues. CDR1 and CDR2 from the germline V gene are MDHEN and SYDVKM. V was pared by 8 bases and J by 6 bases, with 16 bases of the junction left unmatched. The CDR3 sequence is CASPPNQGQRAEQYF. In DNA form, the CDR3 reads TGTGCCAGCCCTCCCAACCAGGGACAGAGAGCCGAGCAGTACTTC.

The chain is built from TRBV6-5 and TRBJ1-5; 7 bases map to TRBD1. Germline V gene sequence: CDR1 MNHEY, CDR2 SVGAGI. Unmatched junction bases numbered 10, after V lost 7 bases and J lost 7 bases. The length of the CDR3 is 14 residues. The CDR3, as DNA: TGTGCCAGCACCCACCGGGACAGCGGGCAGCCCCAGCATTTT. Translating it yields CASTHRDSGQPQHF.

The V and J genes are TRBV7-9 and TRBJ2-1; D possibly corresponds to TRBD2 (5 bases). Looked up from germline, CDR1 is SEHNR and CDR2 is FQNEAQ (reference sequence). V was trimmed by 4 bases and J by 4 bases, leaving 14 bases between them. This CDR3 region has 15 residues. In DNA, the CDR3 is TGTGCCAGCAGCTCGAGGCGGCTAGCATACAATGAGCAGTTCTTC. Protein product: CASSSRRLAYNEQFF. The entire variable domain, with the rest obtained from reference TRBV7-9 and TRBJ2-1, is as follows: DTGVSQNPRHKITKRGQNVTFRCDPISEHNRLYWYRQTLGQGPEFLTYFQNEAQLEKSRLLSDRFSAERPKGSFSTLEIQRTEQGDSAMYLCASSSRRLAYNEQFFGPGTRLTVL.

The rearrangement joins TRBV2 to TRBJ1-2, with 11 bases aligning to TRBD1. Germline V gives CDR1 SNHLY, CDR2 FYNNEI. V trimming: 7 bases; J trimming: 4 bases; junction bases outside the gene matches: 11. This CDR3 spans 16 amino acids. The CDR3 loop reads CASTRRTGGSVYGYTF. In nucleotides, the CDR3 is TGTGCCAGCACTAGGAGGACAGGGGGCTCGGTCTATGGCTACACCTTC. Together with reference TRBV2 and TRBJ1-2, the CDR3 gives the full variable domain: EPEVTQTPSHQVTQMGQEVILRCVPISNHLYFYWYRQILGQKVEFLVSFYNNEISEKSEIFDDQFSVERPDGSNFTLKIRSTKLEDSAMYFCASTRRTGGSVYGYTFGSGTRLTVV.

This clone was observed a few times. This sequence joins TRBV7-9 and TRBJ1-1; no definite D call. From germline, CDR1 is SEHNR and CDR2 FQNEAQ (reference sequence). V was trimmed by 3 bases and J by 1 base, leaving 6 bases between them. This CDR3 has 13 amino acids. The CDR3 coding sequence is TGTGCCAGCAGCTTCTCCAGGAACACTGAAGCTTTCTTT. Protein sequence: CASSFSRNTEAFF.

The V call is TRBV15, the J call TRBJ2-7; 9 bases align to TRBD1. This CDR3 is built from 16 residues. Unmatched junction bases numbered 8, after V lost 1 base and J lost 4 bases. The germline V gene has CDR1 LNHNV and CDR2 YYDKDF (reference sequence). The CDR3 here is CATSRATGTGTYEQYF. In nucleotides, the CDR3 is TGTGCCACCAGCAGAGCGACCGGGACAGGGACATACGAGCAGTACTTC.

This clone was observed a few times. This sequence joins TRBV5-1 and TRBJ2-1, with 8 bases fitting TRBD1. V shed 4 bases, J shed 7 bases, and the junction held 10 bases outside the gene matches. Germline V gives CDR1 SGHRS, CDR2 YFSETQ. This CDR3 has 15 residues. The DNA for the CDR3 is TGCGCCAGCAGCCCGGGACAGGCACTTTTGAATGAGCAGTTCTTC. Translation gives CASSPGQALLNEQFF.

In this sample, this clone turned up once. DNA for the CDR3: TGTGCCAGCCTCGGAATGCCTTCTGGAATGCCTTACAATGAGCAGTTCTTC. This sequence encodes CASLGMPSGMPYNEQFF. The chain employs TRBV28 and TRBJ2-1; D is unresolved. The CDR3 has 17 residues. V dropped 8 bases and J dropped 4 bases, with 24 bases sitting between them. Germline CDR1 and CDR2: MDHEN and SYDVKM.

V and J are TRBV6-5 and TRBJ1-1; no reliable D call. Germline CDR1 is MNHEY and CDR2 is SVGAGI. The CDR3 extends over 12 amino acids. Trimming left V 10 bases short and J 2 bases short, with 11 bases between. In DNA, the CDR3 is TGTGCCACCAGGACGGTTAACACTGAAGCTTTCTTT. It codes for CATRTVNTEAFF.

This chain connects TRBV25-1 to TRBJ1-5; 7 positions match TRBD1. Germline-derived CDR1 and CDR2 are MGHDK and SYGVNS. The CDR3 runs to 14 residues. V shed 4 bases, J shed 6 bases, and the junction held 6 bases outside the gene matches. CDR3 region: CASSGQGVSQPQHF. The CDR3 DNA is TGTGCCAGCAGTGGACAGGGAGTTTCTCAGCCCCAGCATTTT.

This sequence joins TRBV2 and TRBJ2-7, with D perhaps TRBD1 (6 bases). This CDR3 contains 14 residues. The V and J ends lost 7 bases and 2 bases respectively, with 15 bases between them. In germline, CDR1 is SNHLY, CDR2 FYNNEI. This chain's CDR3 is CASTPQGSTYEQYF. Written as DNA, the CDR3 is TGTGCCAGCACCCCACAGGGTTCGACCTACGAGCAGTACTTC.

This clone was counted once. The CDR3 DNA is TGTGCCAGCAGCCAGATCTGGGGGGACACCGGGGAGCTGTTTTTT. Protein sequence: CASSQIWGDTGELFF. The V and J genes are TRBV11-2 and TRBJ2-2; D is perhaps TRBD2 (6 bases). Trimming shortened V by 5 bases and J by 3 bases, and 13 bases separated the two germline ends. The germline V gene has CDR1 SGHAT and CDR2 FQNNGV. CDR3 length: 15 residues.

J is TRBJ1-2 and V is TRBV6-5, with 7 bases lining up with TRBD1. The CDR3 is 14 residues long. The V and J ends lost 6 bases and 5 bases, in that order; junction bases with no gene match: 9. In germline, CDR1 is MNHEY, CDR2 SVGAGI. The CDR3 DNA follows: TGTGCCAGCAGCTCACAGGGGTTAGGGTATGGCTACACCTTC. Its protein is CASSSQGLGYGYTF.

This chain's CDR3 is CASSARGGFYGYTF. The CDR3, as DNA: TGTGCCAGCAGCGCCCGCGGGGGCTTCTATGGCTACACCTTC. The chain has TRBV5-4 and TRBJ1-2, with D tentatively TRBD1 (6 bases). Germline assignment: CDR1 SGHNT and CDR2 YYREEE (reference sequence). The CDR3 contains 14 residues. Trimming cost V 4 bases and J 4 bases, with 14 bases left between them.

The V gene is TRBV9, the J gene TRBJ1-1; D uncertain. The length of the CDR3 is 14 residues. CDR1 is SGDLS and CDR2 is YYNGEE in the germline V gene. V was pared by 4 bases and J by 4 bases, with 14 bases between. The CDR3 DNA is TGTGCCAGCAGCCCCGGGCGCCGAAGCACTGAAGCTTTCTTT. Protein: CASSPGRRSTEAFF.

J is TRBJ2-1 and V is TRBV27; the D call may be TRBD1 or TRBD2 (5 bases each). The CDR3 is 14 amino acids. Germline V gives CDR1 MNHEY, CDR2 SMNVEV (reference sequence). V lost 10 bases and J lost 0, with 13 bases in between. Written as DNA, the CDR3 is TGTGCCATTCCGGGACCCCACTCCTACAATGAGCAGTTCTTC. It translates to CAIPGPHSYNEQFF.

DNA for the CDR3: TGTGCCAGCACCCCAGATGGGGGCGTAGGCCAGCCCCAGCATTTT. This encodes CASTPDGGVGQPQHF. This rearrangement joins TRBV7-9 to TRBJ1-5; possible D gene TRBD1, 6 bases. The germline V gene encodes CDR1 SEHNR and CDR2 FQNEAQ (reference sequence). V dropped 7 bases and J dropped 7 bases, with 20 bases sitting between them. The CDR3 is made up of 15 amino acids.

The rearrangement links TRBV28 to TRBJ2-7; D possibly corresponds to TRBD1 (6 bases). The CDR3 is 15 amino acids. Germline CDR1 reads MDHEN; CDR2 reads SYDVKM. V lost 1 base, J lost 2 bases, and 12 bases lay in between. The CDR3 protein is CASSLSTGNTYEQYF. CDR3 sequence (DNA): TGTGCCAGCAGTTTATCAACAGGGAACACCTACGAGCAGTACTTC.

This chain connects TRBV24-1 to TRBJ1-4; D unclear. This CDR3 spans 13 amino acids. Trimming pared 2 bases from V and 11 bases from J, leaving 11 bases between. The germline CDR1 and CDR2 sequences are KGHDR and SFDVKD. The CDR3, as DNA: TGTGCCACCAGTGATTCCTCCGGGCAGAAACTGTTTTTT. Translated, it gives CATSDSSGQKLFF.

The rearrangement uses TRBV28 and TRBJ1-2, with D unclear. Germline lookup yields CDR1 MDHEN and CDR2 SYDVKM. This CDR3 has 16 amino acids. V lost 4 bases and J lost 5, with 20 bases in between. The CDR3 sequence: CASSSRFFGVSYGYTF. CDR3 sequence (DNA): TGTGCCAGCAGTTCCCGTTTTTTCGGGGTCTCATATGGCTACACCTTC.

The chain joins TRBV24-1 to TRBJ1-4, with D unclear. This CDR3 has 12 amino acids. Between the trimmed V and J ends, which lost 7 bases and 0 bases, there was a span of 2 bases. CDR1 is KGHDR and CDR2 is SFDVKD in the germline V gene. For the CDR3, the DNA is TGTGCCACCAGATCAACTAATGAAAAACTGTTTTTT. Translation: CATRSTNEKLFF.

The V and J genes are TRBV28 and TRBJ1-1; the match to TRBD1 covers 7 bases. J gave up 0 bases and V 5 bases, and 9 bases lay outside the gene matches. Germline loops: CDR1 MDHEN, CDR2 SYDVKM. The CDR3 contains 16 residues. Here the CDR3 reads CASSLQGVGLNTEAFF. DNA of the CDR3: TGTGCCAGCAGTCTTCAGGGGGTTGGATTGAACACTGAAGCTTTCTTT.

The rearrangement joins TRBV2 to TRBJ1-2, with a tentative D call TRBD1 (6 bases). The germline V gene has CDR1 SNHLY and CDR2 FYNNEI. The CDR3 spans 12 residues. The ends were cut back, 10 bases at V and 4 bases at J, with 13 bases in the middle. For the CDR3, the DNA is TGTGCCATCGAGGACAGCACCTATGGCTACACCTTC. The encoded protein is CAIEDSTYGYTF.

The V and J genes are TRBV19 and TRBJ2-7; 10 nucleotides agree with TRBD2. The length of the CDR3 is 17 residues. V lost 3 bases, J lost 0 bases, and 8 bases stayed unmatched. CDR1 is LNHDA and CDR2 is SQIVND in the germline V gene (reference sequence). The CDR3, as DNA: TGTGCCAGTAGTATTTCTAGCGGGAGAACCTCCTCCTACGAGCAGTACTTC. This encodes CASSISSGRTSSYEQYF.

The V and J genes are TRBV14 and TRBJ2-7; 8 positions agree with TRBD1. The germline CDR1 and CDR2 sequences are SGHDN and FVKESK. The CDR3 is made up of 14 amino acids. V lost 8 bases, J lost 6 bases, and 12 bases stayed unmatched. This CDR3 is CASAVRAGGSEQYF. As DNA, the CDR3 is TGTGCCAGCGCCGTAAGGGCAGGGGGCAGCGAGCAGTACTTC.

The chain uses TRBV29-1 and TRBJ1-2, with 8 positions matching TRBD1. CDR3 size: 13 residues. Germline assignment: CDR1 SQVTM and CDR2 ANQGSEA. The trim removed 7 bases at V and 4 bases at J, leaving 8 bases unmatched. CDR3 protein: CSAPDRASYGYTF. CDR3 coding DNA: TGCAGCGCGCCGGACAGGGCAAGCTATGGCTACACCTTC.

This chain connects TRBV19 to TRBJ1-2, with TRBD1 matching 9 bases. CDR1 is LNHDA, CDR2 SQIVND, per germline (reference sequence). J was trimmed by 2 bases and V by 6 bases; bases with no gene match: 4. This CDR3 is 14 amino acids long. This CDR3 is CASSTGTGNYGYTF. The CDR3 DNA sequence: TGTGCCAGTAGCACCGGGACAGGGAACTATGGCTACACCTTC.

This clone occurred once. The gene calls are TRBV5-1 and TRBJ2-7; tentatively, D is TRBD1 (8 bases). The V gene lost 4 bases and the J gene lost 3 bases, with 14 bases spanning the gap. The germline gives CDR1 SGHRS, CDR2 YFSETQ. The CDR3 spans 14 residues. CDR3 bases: TGCGCCAGCAGCCTCAACAGGGGGGGCTACGAGCAGTACTTC. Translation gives CASSLNRGGYEQYF.